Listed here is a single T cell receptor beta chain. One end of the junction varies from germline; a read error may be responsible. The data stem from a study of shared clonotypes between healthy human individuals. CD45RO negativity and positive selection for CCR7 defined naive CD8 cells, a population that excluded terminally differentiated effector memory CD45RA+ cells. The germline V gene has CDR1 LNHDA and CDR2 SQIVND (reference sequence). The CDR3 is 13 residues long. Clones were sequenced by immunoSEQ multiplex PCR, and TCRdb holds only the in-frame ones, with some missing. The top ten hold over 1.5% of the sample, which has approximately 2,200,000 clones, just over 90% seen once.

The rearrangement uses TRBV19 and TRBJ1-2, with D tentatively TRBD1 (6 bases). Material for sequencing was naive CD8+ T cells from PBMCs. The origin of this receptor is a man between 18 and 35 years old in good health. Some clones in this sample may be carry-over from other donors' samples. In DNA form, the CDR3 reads TGTGCTAGTAGGGTAACAGGGATCTATGGCTACACCTTC. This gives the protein CASRVTGIYGYTF.